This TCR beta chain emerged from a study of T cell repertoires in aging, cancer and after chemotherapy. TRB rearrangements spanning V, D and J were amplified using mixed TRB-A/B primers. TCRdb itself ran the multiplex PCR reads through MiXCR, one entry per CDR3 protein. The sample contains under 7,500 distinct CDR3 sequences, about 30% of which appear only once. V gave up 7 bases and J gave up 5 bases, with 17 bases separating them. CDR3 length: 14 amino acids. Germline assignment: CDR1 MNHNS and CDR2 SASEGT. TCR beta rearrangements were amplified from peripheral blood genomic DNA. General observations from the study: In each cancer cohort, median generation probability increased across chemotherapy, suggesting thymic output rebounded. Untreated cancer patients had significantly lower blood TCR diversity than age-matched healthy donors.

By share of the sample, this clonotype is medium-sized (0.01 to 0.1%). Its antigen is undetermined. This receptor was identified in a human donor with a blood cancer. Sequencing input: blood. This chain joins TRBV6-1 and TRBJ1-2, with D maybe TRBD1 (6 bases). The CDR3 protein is CASKTGNDEYGYTF. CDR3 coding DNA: TGTGCCAGCAAAACAGGGAACGACGAGTATGGCTACACCTTC.